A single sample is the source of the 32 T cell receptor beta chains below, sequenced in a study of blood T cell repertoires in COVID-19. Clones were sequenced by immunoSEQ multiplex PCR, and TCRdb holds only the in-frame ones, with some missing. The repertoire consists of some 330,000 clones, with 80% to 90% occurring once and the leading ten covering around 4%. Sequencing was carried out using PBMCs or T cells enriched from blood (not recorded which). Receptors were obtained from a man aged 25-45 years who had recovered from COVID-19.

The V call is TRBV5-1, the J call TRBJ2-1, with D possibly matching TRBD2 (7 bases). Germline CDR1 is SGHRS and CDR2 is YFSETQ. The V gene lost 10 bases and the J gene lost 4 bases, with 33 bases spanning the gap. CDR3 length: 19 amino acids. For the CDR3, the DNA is TGCGCCCTGGTGGGGGCAGGGGACTATCTAGCGGAACCTTACAATGAGCAGTTCTTC. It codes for CALVGAGDYLAEPYNEQFF.

CDR3 loop: CASSRQGGLRDGYTF. For the CDR3, the DNA is TGTGCCAGCTCTCGACAGGGGGGGCTCCGTGATGGCTACACCTTC. The chain recombines TRBV6-5 with TRBJ1-2, with TRBD1 matching over 9 bases. Germline CDR1 is MNHEY and CDR2 is SVGAGI. The CDR3 length is 15 residues. The V and J ends lost 8 bases and 6 bases, in that order; junction bases with no gene match: 13.

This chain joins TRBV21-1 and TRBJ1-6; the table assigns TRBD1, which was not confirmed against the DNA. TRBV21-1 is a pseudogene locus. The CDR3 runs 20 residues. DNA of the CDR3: TGTGCCAGCAGCAAAGCGCTGTGTCAGGGCTCGAGCTCCTATAATTCACCCCTCCACTTT. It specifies CASSKALCQGSSSYNSPLHF.

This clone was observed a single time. The CDR3 is CASSPDDRDLATTYEQYF. For the CDR3, the DNA is TGTGCCAGCTCACCAGACGACCGAGACCTAGCTACAACCTACGAGCAGTACTTC. This rearrangement joins TRBV18 to TRBJ2-7; the D gene is possibly TRBD2 (5 bases). Germline V gene data show CDR1 as KGHSH and CDR2 as LQKENI. The CDR3 has 18 amino acids. Trimming shortened V by 2 bases and J by 2 bases, and 22 bases separated the two germline ends. The complete variable domain, with remaining parts taken from reference TRBV18 and TRBJ2-7, reads NAGVMQNPRHLVRRRGQEARLRCSPMKGHSHVYWYRQLPEEGLKFMVYLQKENIIDESGMPKERFSAEFPKEGPSILRIQQVVRGDSAAYFCASSPDDRDLATTYEQYFGPGTRLTVT.

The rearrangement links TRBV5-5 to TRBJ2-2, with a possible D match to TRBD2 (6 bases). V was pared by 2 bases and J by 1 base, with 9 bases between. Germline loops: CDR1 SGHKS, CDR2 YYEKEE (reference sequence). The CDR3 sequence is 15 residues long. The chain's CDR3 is CASSFGGLNTGELFF. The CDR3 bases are TGTGCCAGCAGCTTTGGGGGACTGAACACCGGGGAGCTGTTTTTT.

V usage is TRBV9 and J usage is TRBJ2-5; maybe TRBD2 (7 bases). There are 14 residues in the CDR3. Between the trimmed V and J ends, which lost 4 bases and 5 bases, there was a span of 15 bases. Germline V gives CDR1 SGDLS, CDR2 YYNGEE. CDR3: CASSPEGGRETQYF. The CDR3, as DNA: TGTGCCAGCAGCCCGGAGGGGGGGAGGGAGACCCAGTACTTC.

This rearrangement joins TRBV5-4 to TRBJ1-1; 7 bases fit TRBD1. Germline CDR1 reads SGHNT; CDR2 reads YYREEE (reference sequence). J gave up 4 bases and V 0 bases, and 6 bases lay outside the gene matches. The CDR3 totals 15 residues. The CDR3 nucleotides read TGTGCCAGCAGCTTGGGAGGACAGGCTGCCACTGAAGCTTTCTTT. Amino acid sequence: CASSLGGQAATEAFF.

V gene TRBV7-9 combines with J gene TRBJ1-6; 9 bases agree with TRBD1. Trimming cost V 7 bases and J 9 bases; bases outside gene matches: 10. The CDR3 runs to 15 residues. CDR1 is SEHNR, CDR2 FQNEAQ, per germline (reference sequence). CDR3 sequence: CASTLGGQGSSPLHF. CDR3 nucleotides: TGTGCCAGCACCTTGGGGGGACAGGGTTCTTCACCCCTCCACTTT. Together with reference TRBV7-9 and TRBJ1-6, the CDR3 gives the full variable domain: DTGVSQNPRHKITKRGQNVTFRCDPISEHNRLYWYRQTLGQGPEFLTYFQNEAQLEKSRLLSDRFSAERPKGSFSTLEIQRTEQGDSAMYLCASTLGGQGSSPLHFGNGTRLTVT.

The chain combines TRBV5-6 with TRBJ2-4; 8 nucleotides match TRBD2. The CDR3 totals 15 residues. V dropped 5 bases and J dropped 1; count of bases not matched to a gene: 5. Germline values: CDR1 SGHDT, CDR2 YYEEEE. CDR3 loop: CASRRGALAKNIQYF. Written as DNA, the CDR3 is TGTGCCAGCAGGCGGGGGGCCTTGGCCAAAAACATTCAGTACTTC.

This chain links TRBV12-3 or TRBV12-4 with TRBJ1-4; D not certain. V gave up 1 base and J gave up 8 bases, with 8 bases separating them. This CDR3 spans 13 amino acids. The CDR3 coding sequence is TGTGCCAGCAGTTTAGGGGCAGAAGAAAAACTGTTTTTT. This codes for CASSLGAEEKLFF.

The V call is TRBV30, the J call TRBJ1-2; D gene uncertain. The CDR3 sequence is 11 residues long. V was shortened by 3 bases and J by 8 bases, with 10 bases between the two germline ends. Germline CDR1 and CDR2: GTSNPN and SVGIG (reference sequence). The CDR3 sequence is CAWSPYTGYTF. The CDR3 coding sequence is TGTGCCTGGAGCCCGTACACCGGCTACACCTTC.

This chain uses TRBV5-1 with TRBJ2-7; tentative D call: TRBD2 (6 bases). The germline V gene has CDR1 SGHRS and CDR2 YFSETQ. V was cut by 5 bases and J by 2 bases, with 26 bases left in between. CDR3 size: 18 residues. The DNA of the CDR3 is TGCGCCAGCAGTCCGGCTTTGGGCCTTAGCGGAAGGACCTACGAGCAGTACTTC. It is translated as CASSPALGLSGRTYEQYF.

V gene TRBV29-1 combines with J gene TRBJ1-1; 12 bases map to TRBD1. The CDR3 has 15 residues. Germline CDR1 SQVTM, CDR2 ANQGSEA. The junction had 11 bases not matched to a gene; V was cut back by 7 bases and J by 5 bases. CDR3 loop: CSGRDRGRYRTEAFF. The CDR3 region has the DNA TGCAGCGGGAGGGACAGGGGGCGTTATAGAACTGAAGCTTTCTTT.

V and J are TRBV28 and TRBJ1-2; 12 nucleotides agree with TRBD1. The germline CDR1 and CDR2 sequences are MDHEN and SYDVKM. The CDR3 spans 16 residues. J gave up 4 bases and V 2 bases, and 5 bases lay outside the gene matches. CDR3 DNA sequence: TGTGCCAGCAGTTTACCGGGACAGGGGGCACTCTATGGCTACACCTTC. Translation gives CASSLPGQGALYGYTF.

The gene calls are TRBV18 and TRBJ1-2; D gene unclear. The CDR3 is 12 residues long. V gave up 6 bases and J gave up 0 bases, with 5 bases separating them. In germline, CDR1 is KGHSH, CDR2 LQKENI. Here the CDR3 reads CASSAANYGYTF. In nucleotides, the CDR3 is TGTGCCAGCTCCGCGGCTAACTATGGCTACACCTTC. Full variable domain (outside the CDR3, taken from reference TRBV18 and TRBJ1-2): NAGVMQNPRHLVRRRGQEARLRCSPMKGHSHVYWYRQLPEEGLKFMVYLQKENIIDESGMPKERFSAEFPKEGPSILRIQQVVRGDSAAYFCASSAANYGYTFGSGTRLTVV.

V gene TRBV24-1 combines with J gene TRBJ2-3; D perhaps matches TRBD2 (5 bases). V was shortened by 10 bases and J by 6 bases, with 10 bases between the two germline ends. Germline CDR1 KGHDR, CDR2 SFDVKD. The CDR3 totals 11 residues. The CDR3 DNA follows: TGTGCCACGGGAGTGATGGATACGCAGTATTTT. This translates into CATGVMDTQYF.

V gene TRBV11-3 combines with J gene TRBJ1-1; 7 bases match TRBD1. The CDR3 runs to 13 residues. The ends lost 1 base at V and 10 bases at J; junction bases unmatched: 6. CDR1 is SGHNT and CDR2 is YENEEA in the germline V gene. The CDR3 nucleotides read TGTGCCAGCAGCTTAGGAGGGGGCAGCGGAGCTTTCTTT. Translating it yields CASSLGGGSGAFF.

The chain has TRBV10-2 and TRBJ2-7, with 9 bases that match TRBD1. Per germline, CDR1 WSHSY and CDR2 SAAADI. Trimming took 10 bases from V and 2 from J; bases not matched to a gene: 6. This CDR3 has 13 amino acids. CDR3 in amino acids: CATTGGPTYEQYF. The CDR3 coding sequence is TGCGCCACCACAGGGGGCCCTACCTACGAGCAGTACTTC.

The CDR3, as DNA: TGTGCCAGCAGCGCGATAACTACAGGGAACGGCTACACCTTC. Its protein product is CASSAITTGNGYTF. V and J are TRBV11-2 and TRBJ1-2; D possibly corresponds to TRBD1 (6 bases). This CDR3 contains 14 residues. Deletions cut 5 bases from V and 8 bases from J, with 18 bases between. Looked up from germline, CDR1 is SGHAT and CDR2 is FQNNGV.

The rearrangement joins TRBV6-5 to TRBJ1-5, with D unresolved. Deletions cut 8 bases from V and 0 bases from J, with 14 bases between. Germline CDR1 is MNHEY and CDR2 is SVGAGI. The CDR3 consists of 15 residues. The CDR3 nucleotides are TGTGCCAGCTCCGAGGGCTATAATAGCAATCAGCCCCAGCATTTT. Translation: CASSEGYNSNQPQHF.

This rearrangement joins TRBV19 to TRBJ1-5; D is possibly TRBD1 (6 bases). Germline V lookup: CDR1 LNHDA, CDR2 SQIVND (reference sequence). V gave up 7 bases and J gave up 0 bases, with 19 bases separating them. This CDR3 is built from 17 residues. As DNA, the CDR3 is TGTGCCAGTACCGCAGGGGTTATAGCAAATAGCAATCAGCCCCAGCATTTT. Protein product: CASTAGVIANSNQPQHF. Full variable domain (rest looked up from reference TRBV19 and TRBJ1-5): DGGITQSPKYLFRKEGQNVTLSCEQNLNHDAMYWYRQDPGQGLRLIYYSQIVNDFQKGDIAEGYSVSREKKESFPLTVTSAQKNPTAFYLCASTAGVIANSNQPQHFGDGTRLSIL.

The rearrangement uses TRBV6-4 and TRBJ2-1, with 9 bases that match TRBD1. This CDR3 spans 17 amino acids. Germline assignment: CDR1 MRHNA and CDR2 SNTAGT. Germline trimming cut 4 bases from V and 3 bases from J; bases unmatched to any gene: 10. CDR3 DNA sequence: TGTGCCAGCAGTGTCCGTCTGGGACAGGGTCTCTACAATGAGCAGTTCTTC. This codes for CASSVRLGQGLYNEQFF.

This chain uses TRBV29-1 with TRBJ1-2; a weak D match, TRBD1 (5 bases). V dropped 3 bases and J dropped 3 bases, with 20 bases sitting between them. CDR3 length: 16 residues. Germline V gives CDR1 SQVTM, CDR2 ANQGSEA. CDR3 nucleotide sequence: TGCAGCGTTGATTTGAGCCTGTGGGGGGTGGACTATGGCTACACCTTC. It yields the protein CSVDLSLWGVDYGYTF.

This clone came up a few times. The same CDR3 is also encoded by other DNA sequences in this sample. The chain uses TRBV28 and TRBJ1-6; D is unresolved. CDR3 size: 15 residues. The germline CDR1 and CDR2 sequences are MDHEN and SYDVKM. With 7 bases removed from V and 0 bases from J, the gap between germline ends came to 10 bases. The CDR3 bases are TGTGCCAGCACAACCGGGAGCTCCTATAATTCACCCCTCCACTTT. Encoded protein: CASTTGSSYNSPLHF.

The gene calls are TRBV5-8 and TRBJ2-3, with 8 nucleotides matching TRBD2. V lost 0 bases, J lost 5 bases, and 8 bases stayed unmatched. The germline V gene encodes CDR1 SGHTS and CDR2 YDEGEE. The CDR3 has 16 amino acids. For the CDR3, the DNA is TGTGCCAGCAGCTTGGCTGCGGGGGGCCTTAGAGATACGCAGTATTTT. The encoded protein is CASSLAAGGLRDTQYF.

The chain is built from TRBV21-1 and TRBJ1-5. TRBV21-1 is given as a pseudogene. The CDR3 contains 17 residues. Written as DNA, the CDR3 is TGTGCCAGCAGCAAAATCTTCGGACGGAGGGGCAATCAGCCCCAGCATTTT. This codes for CASSKIFGRRGNQPQHF.

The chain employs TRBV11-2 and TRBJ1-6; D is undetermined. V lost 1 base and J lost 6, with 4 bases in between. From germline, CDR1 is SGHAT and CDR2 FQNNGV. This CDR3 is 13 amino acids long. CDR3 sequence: CASSLGSNSPLHF. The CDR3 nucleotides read TGTGCCAGCAGCTTAGGCAGTAATTCACCCCTCCACTTT.

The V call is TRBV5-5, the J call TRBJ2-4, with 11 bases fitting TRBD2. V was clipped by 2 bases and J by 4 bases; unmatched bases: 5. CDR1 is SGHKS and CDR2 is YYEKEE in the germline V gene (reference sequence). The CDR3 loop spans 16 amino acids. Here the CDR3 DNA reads TGTGCCAGCAGCTTAGGAGCTAGCGGGGGGAAAAACATTCAGTACTTC. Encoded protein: CASSLGASGGKNIQYF. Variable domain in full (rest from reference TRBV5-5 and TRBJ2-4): DAGVTQSPTHLIKTRGQQVTLRCSPISGHKSVSWYQQVLGQGPQFIFQYYEKEERGRGNFPDRFSARQFPNYSSELNVNALLLGDSALYLCASSLGASGGKNIQYFGAGTRLSVL.

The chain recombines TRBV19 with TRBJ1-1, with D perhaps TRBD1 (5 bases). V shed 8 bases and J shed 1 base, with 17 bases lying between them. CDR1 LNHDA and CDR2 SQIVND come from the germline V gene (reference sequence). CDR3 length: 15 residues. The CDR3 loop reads CASQTAAGKNTEAFF. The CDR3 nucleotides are TGTGCCAGTCAGACAGCAGCAGGGAAGAACACTGAAGCTTTCTTT.

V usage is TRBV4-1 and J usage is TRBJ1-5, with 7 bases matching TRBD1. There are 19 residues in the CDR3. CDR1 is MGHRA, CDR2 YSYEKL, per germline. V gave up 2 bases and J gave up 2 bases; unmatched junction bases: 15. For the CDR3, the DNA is TGCGCCAGCAGCCAATTACCCTTAGCTCTGAGGGGGCGCAATCAGCCCCAGCATTTT. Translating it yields CASSQLPLALRGRNQPQHF.

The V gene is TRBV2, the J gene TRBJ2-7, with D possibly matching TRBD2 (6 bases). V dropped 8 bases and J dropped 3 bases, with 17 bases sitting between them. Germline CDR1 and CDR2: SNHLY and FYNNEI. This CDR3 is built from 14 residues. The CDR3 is CASASGLVDYEQYF. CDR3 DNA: TGTGCCAGCGCCTCGGGACTCGTGGACTACGAGCAGTACTTC.

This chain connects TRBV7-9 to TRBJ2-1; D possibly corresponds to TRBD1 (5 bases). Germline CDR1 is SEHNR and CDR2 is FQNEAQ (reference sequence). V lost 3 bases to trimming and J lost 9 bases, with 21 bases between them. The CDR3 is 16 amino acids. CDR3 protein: CASSLVSGPSVSEQFF. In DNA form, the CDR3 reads TGTGCCAGCAGCTTGGTGTCAGGGCCGTCGGTGAGTGAGCAGTTCTTC. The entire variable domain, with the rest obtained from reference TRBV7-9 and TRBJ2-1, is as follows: DTGVSQNPRHKITKRGQNVTFRCDPISEHNRLYWYRQTLGQGPEFLTYFQNEAQLEKSRLLSDRFSAERPKGSFSTLEIQRTEQGDSAMYLCASSLVSGPSVSEQFFGPGTRLTVL.